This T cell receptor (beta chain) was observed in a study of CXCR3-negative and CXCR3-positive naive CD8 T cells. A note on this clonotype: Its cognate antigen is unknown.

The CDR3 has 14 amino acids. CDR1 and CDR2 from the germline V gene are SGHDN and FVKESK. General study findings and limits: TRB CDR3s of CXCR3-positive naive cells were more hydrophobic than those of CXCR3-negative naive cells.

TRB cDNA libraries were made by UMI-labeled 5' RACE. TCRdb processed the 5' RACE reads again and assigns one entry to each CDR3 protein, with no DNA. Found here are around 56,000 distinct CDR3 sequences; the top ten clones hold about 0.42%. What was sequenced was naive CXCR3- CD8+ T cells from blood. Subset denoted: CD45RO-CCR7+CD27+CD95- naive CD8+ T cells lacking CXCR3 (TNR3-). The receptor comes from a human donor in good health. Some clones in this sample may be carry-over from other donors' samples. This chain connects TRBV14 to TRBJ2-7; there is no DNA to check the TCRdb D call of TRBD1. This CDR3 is CASSQGTGGYEQYF.